One and the same sample provided the 2 T cell receptor beta chains below, sequenced in a study of long-term antiretroviral therapy in people with HIV. This was the immunoSEQ v3.0 assay at survey level. Generated by immunoSEQ multiplex PCR, the TCRdb table keeps only in-frame clones and is missing some. Of more than 15,000 clones listed, approximately 90% are singletons. The sequencing used unsorted PBMCs, collected 0.7 years before starting antiretroviral therapy. All receptors come from a man aged 45-60 years with HIV.

The chain is built from TRBV7-9 and TRBJ2-7; D not resolved. The germline V and J ends were trimmed by 6 bases and 3 bases, with 15 bases remaining between them. The CDR3 extends over 14 amino acids. The germline V gene has CDR1 SEHNR and CDR2 FQNEAQ (reference sequence). Here the CDR3 reads CASSHRASRYEQYF. The CDR3 DNA reads TGTGCCAGCAGTCACCGGGCATCCCGCTACGAGCAGTACTTC.

The chain carries TRBV7-8 and TRBJ2-3; no clear D. The CDR3 is 15 residues long. The V gene lost 2 bases and the J gene lost 5 bases, with 14 bases spanning the gap. Germline CDR1 and CDR2: SGHVS and FQNEAQ. CDR3 sequence (DNA): TGTGCCAGCAGCTTATTAGGCGTATACGGAGATACGCAGTATTTT. This sequence encodes CASSLLGVYGDTQYF.